Listed here are 18 T cell receptor beta chains from one sample, sequenced in a study of T cell responses to AZD1222 COVID-19 vaccine. Sequencing used immunoSEQ multiplex PCR; TCRdb keeps in-frame clones, though not all of them. The sample consists of 130,000 to 150,000 clones, about 92% of them appearing once. This specimen consisted of peripheral blood, obtained after recovery from COVID-19. The source is an adult who had recovered from COVID-19.

The J gene is TRBJ1-2, the V gene TRBV5-1, with 7 bases identical to TRBD1. V lost 3 bases, J lost 4 bases, and 9 bases stayed unmatched. The CDR3 is made up of 15 amino acids. The germline V gene has CDR1 SGHRS and CDR2 YFSETQ. The CDR3 reads CASSSSYRGPYGYTF. CDR3 nucleotide sequence: TGCGCCAGCAGCTCTTCCTACAGGGGCCCCTATGGCTACACCTTC.

The chain recombines TRBV27 with TRBJ1-5, with no clear D. Germline V CDR1 and CDR2: MNHEY, SMNVEV (reference sequence). V lost 3 bases to trimming and J lost 4 bases, with 4 bases between them. The CDR3 has 12 amino acids. The chain's CDR3 is CASSFFNQPQHF. The CDR3 coding sequence is TGTGCCAGCAGTTTCTTTAATCAGCCCCAGCATTTT.

The V and J genes are TRBV5-6 and TRBJ1-2; tentatively, D is TRBD1 (5 bases). Germline CDR1 and CDR2: SGHDT and YYEEEE. CDR3 length equals 14 residues. V was shortened by 4 bases and J by 4 bases, with 14 bases between the two germline ends. This chain's CDR3 is CASSMRDGPYGYTF. CDR3 bases: TGTGCCAGCAGCATGAGGGACGGACCCTATGGCTACACCTTC.

The V call is TRBV28, the J call TRBJ2-5, with 11 bases aligning to TRBD2. The V gene end was trimmed by 8 bases and the J gene end by 4 bases; junction bases not matched to a gene: 9. This CDR3 is built from 15 residues. Looked up from germline, CDR1 is MDHEN and CDR2 is SYDVKM. The CDR3 DNA reads TGTGCCAGCCGTGGACTAGCGGGTACCGGAGAGACCCAGTACTTC. Amino acid sequence: CASRGLAGTGETQYF.

The CDR3 coding sequence is TGTGCCAGCAGCGAGAGCAGTACTAGCACAGATACGCAGTATTTT. It encodes CASSESSTSTDTQYF. V and J are TRBV2 and TRBJ2-3; D is uncertain. With 6 bases removed from V and 0 bases from J, the gap between germline ends came to 13 bases. This CDR3 is 15 amino acids long. Germline CDR1 SNHLY, CDR2 FYNNEI.

The gene calls are TRBV5-1 and TRBJ2-2; TRBD1 is a possible D gene (6 bases). Trimming stripped 2 bases from V and 5 bases from J, with 7 bases between. CDR1 is SGHRS, CDR2 YFSETQ, per germline. CDR3 length: 13 amino acids. In DNA form, the CDR3 reads TGCGCCAGCAGCTTCAGGGGAACCGGGGAGCTGTTTTTT. Protein: CASSFRGTGELFF.

The chain carries TRBV11-2 and TRBJ1-3, with D hard to call. Germline loops: CDR1 SGHAT, CDR2 FQNNGV. This CDR3 has 12 residues. V gave up 2 bases and J gave up 4 bases, with 3 bases separating them. Here the CDR3 reads CASSLLGNTIYF. For the CDR3, the DNA is TGTGCCAGCAGCTTATTGGGAAACACCATATATTTT.

The chain combines TRBV2 with TRBJ1-2; D possibly corresponds to TRBD1 (5 bases). Germline CDR1 and CDR2: SNHLY and FYNNEI. This CDR3 has 15 residues. Trimming stripped 5 bases from V and 6 bases from J, with 19 bases between. CDR3 nucleotides: TGTGCCAGCAGTCCGTCCCCGGGGCGGGAAGATGGCTACACCTTC. Translated, it gives CASSPSPGREDGYTF.

The V call is TRBV5-1, the J call TRBJ1-1, with 7 bases matching TRBD1. Germline V lookup: CDR1 SGHRS, CDR2 YFSETQ. V lost 1 base and J lost 4; bases outside the gene matches: 7. The CDR3 is 15 residues long. The CDR3 DNA is TGCGCCAGCAGCTTGTTACCGGGACAGCCCACTGAAGCTTTCTTT. It translates to CASSLLPGQPTEAFF.

The V and J genes are TRBV2 and TRBJ2-3; D remains unclear. Germline V gene data show CDR1 as SNHLY and CDR2 as FYNNEI. V was cut by 0 bases and J by 2 bases, with 12 bases left in between. This CDR3 is 16 amino acids long. Here the CDR3 reads CASSEARAAYTDTQYF. The CDR3 DNA is TGTGCCAGCAGTGAAGCCCGGGCAGCCTACACAGATACGCAGTATTTT.

V is TRBV4-2 and J is TRBJ2-7; D not certain. CDR1 LGHNA and CDR2 YNFKEQ come from the germline V gene. The V gene lost 4 bases and the J gene lost 2 bases, with 9 bases spanning the gap. The CDR3 consists of 13 residues. As DNA, the CDR3 is TGTGCCAGCAGCCCTCCTGACACCTACGAGCAGTACTTC. Its protein is CASSPPDTYEQYF.

This clone was recorded a few times. The chain employs TRBV28 and TRBJ1-1; D unresolved. V was shortened by 7 bases and J by 0 bases, with 12 bases between the two germline ends. Germline assignment: CDR1 MDHEN and CDR2 SYDVKM. CDR3 length: 14 residues. The CDR3 sequence: CASTPPGLNTEAFF. Written as DNA, the CDR3 is TGTGCCAGCACCCCCCCCGGATTGAACACTGAAGCTTTCTTT.

The CDR3 loop reads CASTPSGQGSSPLHF. The CDR3, as DNA: TGTGCCAGCACCCCTAGTGGGCAGGGAAGCTCACCCCTCCACTTT. This chain joins TRBV28 and TRBJ1-6; a possible D gene is TRBD1 (5 bases). CDR3 length: 15 residues. Between the trimmed V and J ends, which lost 7 bases and 10 bases, there was a span of 20 bases. Per the germline V gene, CDR1 is MDHEN and CDR2 is SYDVKM.

The rearrangement joins TRBV30 to TRBJ1-5, with D hard to call. This CDR3 is 14 amino acids long. Germline CDR1 is GTSNPN and CDR2 is SVGIG (reference sequence). The ends were cut back, 0 bases at V and 6 bases at J, with 12 bases in the middle. CDR3 bases: TGTGCCTGGAGTGTCGGAGGAGGTAGTCAGCCCCAGCATTTT. Its protein is CAWSVGGGSQPQHF. Combining the CDR3 with reference TRBV30 and TRBJ1-5 gives the whole variable domain SQTIHQWPATLVQPVGSPLSLECTVEGTSNPNLYWYRQAAGRGLQLLFYSVGIGQISSEVPQNLSASRPQDRQFILSSKKLLLSDSGFYLCAWSVGGGSQPQHFGDGTRLSIL.

This sequence joins TRBV3-1 (or the pseudogene TRBV3-2) and TRBJ1-5; maybe TRBD1 (6 bases). V was trimmed by 2 bases and J by 7 bases, leaving 12 bases between them. Germline CDR1 reads LGHDT; CDR2 reads YNNKEL (reference sequence). The CDR3 runs to 14 residues. Here the CDR3 reads CASSQLQGRQPQHF. The CDR3 DNA is TGTGCCAGCAGCCAATTACAGGGCCGACAGCCCCAGCATTTT.

The chain carries TRBV27 and TRBJ1-2; the D gene is possibly TRBD1 (5 bases). Trimming removed 5 bases from V and 2 bases from J, with 12 bases in between. The CDR3 runs 14 residues. The germline CDR1 and CDR2 sequences are MNHEY and SMNVEV (reference sequence). The CDR3 sequence is CASSPGKLNYGYTF. CDR3 sequence (DNA): TGTGCCAGCAGTCCAGGGAAATTGAACTATGGCTACACCTTC.

This clone was observed a handful of times. The chain joins TRBV6-4 to TRBJ2-3; tentative D call: TRBD2 (5 bases). Germline V gene lookup returns CDR1 MRHNA and CDR2 SNTAGT. CDR3 length: 19 amino acids. The ends were cut back, 7 bases at V and 2 bases at J, with 28 bases in the middle. This CDR3 is CASTRGLLRLFSDTDTQYF. CDR3 DNA: TGTGCCAGCACGAGAGGACTGCTCCGTTTGTTTTCGGACACAGATACGCAGTATTTT.

The chain carries TRBV9 and TRBJ2-3; 9 positions match TRBD2. V was clipped by 4 bases and J by 4 bases; unmatched bases: 10. From germline, CDR1 is SGDLS and CDR2 YYNGEE. CDR3 length: 16 amino acids. The CDR3 loop is CASSTSTGLAADTQYF. The CDR3 region has the DNA TGTGCCAGCAGCACCTCGACGGGACTAGCAGCAGATACGCAGTATTTT.